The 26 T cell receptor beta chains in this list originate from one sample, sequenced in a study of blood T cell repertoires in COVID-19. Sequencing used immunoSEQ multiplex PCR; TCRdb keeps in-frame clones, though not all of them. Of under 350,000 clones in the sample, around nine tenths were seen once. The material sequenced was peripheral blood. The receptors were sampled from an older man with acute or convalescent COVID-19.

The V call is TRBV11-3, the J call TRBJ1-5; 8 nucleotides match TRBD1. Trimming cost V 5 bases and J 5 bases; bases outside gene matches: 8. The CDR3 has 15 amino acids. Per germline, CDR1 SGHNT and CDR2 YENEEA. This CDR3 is CASSLRGHVYQPQHF. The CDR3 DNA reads TGTGCCAGCAGCCTCAGGGGGCATGTCTATCAGCCCCAGCATTTT.

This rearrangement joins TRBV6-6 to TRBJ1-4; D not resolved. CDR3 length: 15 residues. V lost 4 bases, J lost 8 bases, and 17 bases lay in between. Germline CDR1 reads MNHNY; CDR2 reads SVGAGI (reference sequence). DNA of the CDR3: TGTGCCAGCAGTTTACGACCGTCCGCGGGGGAAAAACTGTTTTTT. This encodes CASSLRPSAGEKLFF.

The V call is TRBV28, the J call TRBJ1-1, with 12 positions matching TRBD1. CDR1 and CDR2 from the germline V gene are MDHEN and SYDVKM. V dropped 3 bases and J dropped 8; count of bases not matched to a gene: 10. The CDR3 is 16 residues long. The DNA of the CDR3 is TGTGCCAGCAGTTTCTTACCAGGGACAGGGGGCCTCGAAGCTTTCTTT. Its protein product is CASSFLPGTGGLEAFF.

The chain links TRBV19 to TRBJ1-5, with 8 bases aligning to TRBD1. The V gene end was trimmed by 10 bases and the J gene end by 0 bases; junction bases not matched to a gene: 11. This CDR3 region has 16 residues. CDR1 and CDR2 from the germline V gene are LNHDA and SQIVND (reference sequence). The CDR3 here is CATSGTGYYSNQPQHF. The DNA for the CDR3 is TGTGCCACCTCCGGGACAGGCTACTATAGCAATCAGCCCCAGCATTTT. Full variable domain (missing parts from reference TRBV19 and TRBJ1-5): DGGITQSPKYLFRKEGQNVTLSCEQNLNHDAMYWYRQDPGQGLRLIYYSQIVNDFQKGDIAEGYSVSREKKESFPLTVTSAQKNPTAFYLCATSGTGYYSNQPQHFGDGTRLSIL.

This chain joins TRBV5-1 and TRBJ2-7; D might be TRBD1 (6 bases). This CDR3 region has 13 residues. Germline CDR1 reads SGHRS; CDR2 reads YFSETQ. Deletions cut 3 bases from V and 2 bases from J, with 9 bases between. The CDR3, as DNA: TGCGCCAGCAGCTCGCGGACAGCCTACGAGCAGTACTTC. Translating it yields CASSSRTAYEQYF. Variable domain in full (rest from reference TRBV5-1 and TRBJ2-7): KAGVTQTPRYLIKTRGQQVTLSCSPISGHRSVSWYQQTPGQGLQFLFEYFSETQRNKGNFPGRFSGRQFSNSRSEMNVSTLELGDSALYLCASSSRTAYEQYFGPGTRLTVT.

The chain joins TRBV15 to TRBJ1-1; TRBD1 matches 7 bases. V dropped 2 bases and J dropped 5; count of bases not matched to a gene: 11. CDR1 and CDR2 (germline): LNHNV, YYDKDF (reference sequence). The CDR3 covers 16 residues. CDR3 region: CATSRSIGAGGTEAFF. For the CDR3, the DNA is TGTGCCACCAGCAGATCAATCGGGGCAGGGGGAACTGAAGCTTTCTTT.

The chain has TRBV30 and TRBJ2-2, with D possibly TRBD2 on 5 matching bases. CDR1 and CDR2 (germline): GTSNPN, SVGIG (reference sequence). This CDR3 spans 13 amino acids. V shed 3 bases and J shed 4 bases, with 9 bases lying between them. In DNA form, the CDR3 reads TGTGCCTGGAGGCCGGGAACCACCGGGGAGCTGTTTTTT. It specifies CAWRPGTTGELFF.

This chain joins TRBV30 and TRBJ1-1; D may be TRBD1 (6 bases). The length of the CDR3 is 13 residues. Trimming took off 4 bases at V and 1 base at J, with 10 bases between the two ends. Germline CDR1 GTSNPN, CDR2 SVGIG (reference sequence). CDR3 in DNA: TGTGCCTGGACCCGACAGGAGAACACTGAAGCTTTCTTT. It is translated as CAWTRQENTEAFF.

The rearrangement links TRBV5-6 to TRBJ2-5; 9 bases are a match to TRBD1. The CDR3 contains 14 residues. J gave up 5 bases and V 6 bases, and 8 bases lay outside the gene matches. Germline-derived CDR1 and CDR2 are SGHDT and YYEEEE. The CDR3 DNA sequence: TGTGCCAGCACCACGGACAGGGGAGGGGAGACCCAGTACTTC. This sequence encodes CASTTDRGGETQYF.

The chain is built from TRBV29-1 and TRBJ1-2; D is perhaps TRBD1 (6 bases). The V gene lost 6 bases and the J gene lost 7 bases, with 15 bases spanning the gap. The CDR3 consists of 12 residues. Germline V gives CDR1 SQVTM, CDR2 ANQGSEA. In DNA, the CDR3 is TGCAGCGTCGAAACAGGGTCACCTGGCTACACCTTC. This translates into CSVETGSPGYTF.

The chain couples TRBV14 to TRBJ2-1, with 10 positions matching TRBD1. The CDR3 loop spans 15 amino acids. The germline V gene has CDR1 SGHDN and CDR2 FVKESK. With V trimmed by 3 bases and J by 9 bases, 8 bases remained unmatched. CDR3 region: CASSQDRGFGGEQFF. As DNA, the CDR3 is TGTGCCAGCAGCCAGGACAGGGGGTTCGGTGGTGAGCAGTTCTTC.

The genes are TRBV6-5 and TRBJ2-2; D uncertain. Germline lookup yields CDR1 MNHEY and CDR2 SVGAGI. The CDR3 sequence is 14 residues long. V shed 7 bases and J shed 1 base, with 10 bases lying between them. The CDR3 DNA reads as TGTGCCAGCATCCTCGCACAGAACACCGGGGAGCTGTTTTTT. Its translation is CASILAQNTGELFF.

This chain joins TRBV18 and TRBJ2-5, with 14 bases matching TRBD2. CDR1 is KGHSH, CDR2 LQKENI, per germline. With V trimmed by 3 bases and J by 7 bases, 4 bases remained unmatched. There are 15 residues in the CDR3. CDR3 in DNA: TGTGCCAGCTCACCTGGGACTAGCGGGAGTGGGACCCAGTACTTC. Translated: CASSPGTSGSGTQYF. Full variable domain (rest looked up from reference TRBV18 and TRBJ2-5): NAGVMQNPRHLVRRRGQEARLRCSPMKGHSHVYWYRQLPEEGLKFMVYLQKENIIDESGMPKERFSAEFPKEGPSILRIQQVVRGDSAAYFCASSPGTSGSGTQYFGPGTRLLVL.

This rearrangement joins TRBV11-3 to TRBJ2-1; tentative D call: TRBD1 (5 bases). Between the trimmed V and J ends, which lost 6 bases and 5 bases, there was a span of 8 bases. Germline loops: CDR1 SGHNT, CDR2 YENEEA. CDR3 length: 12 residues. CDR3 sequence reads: CASSTGNNEQFF. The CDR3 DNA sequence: TGTGCCAGCAGTACAGGTAACAATGAGCAGTTCTTC.

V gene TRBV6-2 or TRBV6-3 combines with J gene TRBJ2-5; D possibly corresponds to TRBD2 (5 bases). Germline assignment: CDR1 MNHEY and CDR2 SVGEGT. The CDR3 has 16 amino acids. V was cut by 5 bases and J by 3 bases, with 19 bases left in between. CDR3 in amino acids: CASSDQRIVGKETQYF. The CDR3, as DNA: TGTGCCAGCAGTGACCAGCGGATAGTTGGGAAAGAGACCCAGTACTTC.

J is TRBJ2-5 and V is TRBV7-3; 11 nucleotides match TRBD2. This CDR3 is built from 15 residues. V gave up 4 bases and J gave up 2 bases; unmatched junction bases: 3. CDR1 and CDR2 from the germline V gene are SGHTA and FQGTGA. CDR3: CASSSRLAGQETQYF. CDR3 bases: TGTGCCAGCAGCTCGCGACTAGCGGGGCAAGAGACCCAGTACTTC.

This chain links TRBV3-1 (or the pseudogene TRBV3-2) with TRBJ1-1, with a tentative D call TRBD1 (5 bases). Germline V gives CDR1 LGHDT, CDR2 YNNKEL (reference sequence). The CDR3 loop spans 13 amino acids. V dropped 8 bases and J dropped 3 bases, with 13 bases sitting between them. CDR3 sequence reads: CASRRVRDTEAFF. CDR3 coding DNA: TGTGCCAGCCGCAGGGTTCGGGACACTGAAGCTTTCTTT.

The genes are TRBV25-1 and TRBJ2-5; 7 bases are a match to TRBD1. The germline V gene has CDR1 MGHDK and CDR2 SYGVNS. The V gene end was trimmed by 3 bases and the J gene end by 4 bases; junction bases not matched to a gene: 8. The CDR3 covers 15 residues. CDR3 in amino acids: CASSDPGTVPETQYF. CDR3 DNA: TGTGCCAGCAGTGACCCCGGGACAGTACCAGAGACCCAGTACTTC.

The chain's CDR3 is CASSRRDPSTDTQYF. CDR3 in DNA: TGTGCCAGCAGCCGACGGGATCCTAGCACAGATACGCAGTATTTT. The rearrangement joins TRBV7-9 to TRBJ2-3, with a weak D call TRBD2 (5 bases). Germline assignment: CDR1 SEHNR and CDR2 FQNEAQ (reference sequence). The CDR3 has 15 residues. Trimming left V 5 bases short and J 0 bases short, with 12 bases between.

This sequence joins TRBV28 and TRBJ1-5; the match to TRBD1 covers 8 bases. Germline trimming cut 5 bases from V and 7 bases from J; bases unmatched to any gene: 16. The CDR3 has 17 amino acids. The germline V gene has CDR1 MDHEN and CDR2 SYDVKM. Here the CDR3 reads CASSPSRDRFGGQPQHF. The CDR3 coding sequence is TGTGCCAGCAGTCCGTCCCGGGACAGGTTCGGCGGCCAGCCCCAGCATTTT.

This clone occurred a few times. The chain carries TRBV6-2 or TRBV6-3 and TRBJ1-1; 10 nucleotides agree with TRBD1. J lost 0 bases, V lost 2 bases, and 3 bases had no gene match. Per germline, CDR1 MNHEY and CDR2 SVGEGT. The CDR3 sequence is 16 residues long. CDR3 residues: CASSYKTGGLNTEAFF. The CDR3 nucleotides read TGTGCCAGCAGTTACAAGACAGGGGGCTTGAACACTGAAGCTTTCTTT.

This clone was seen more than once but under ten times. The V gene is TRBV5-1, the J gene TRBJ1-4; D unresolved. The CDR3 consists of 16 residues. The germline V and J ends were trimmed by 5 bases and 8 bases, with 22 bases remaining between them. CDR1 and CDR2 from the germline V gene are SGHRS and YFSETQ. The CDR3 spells CASRGDVWQVTEKLFF. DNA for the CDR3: TGCGCCAGCAGGGGCGACGTGTGGCAGGTGACAGAAAAACTGTTTTTT.

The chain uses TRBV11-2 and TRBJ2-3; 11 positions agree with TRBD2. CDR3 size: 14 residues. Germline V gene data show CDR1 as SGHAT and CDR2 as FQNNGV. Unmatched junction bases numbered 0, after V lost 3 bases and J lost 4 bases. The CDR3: CASSLTSGADTQYF. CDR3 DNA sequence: TGTGCCAGCAGCTTGACTAGCGGGGCAGATACGCAGTATTTT.

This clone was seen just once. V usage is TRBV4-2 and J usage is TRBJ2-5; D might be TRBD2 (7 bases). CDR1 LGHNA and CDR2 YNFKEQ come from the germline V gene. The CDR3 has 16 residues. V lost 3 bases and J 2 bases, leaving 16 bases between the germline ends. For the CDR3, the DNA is TGTGCCAGCAGCCACCGACTAGGGGGGGATCAAGAGACCCAGTACTTC. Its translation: CASSHRLGGDQETQYF.

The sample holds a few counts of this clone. Here the CDR3 DNA reads TGCAGCGTTCCGGACAGCGGCGGAGAAAAACTGTTTTTT. Translation gives CSVPDSGGEKLFF. The J gene is TRBJ1-4, the V gene TRBV29-1, with D possibly TRBD1 on 6 matching bases. This CDR3 spans 13 amino acids. CDR1 and CDR2 (germline): SQVTM, ANQGSEA. V shed 5 bases and J shed 8 bases, with 15 bases lying between them.

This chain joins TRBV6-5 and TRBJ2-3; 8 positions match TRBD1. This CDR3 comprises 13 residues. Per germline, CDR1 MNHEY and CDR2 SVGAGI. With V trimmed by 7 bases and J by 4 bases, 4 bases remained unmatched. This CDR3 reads CASTVTGADTQYF. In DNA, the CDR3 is TGTGCCAGCACGGTGACAGGGGCAGATACGCAGTATTTT.